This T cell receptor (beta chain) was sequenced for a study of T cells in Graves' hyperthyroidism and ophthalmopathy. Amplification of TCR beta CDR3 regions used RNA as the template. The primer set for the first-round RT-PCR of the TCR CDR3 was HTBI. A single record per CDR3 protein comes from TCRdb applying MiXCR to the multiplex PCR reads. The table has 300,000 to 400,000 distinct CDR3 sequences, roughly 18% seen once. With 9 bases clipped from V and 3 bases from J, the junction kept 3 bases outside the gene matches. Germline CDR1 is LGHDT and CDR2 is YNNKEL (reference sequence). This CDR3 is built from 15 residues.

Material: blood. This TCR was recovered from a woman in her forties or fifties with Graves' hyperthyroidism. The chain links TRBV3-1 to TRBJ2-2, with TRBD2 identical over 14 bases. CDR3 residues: CASRTSGRHTGELFF. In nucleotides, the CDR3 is TGTGCCAGTCGGACTAGCGGGAGGCACACCGGGGAGCTGTTTTTT.